Below, one TCR beta chain is given with its context. Its antigen is undetermined. This sample was taken from a study of cytomegalovirus exposure and HLA in healthy donors. Study-wide results and limits: Later, an analysis found that common viral pathogens appeared to be linked with several of the most significant clusters. Later genetic work tied a missense DCLRE1C variant to beta-chain V and J trimming. Most observed TCR sequences were rare, whereas some public TCRs were detected in many donors.

Both 60 Vbeta primers and 13 Jbeta primers went into the PCR. Generated by immunoSEQ multiplex PCR, the TCRdb table keeps only in-frame clones and is missing some. The repertoire holds 29,000 or so clones, with 60% to 80% as singletons. The receptor's source is a male donor in good health and CMV-seropositive. The sequencing sample was made of PBMCs.

Written as DNA, the CDR3 is TGTGCCAGCAGTTTCCTCGGGACAGGGGACACCTATGGCTACACCTTC. This translates into CASSFLGTGDTYGYTF. The gene calls are TRBV27 and TRBJ1-2, with TRBD1 identical over 10 bases. This CDR3 contains 16 residues. V was clipped by 3 bases and J by 4 bases; unmatched bases: 8. The V gene's germline CDR1 is MNHEY and CDR2 SMNVEV (reference sequence).